These T cell receptor beta chains were read from a single sample in a study of blood T cell repertoires in COVID-19. Produced via immunoSEQ multiplex PCR; TCRdb's table is partial and in-frame only. The sample shows about 180,000 clones, about 82% of them seen only once. The sequencing input was PBMCs or T cells enriched from blood (not recorded which). The source of these receptors is a woman aged 25-40 years who had recovered from COVID-19. Both conserved end residues are part of each CDR3. The order of the fields is V gene, J gene, D gene, clone size, CDR3 length, CDR3 protein, CDR3 DNA. D genes are given only for firm matches. Clone size is shown for a subset of rows, as once, few, many or a class of expanded clone.

v_call: TRBV2; j_call: TRBJ1-3; d_call: TRBD1; clone_size: few; cdr3_length: 14; cdr3_aa: CASSATGGQDTIYF; cdr3_nt: TGTGCCAGCAGTGCGACAGGGGGCCAGGACACCATATATTTT
v_call: TRBV7-9; j_call: TRBJ2-3; d_call: -; clone_size: -; cdr3_length: 14; cdr3_aa: CASSSTGSTDTQYF; cdr3_nt: TGTGCCAGCAGCTCTACAGGGTCGACAGATACGCAGTATTTT
v_call: TRBV9; j_call: TRBJ2-3; d_call: TRBD2; clone_size: -; cdr3_length: 14; cdr3_aa: CASSVGGGGDTQYF; cdr3_nt: TGTGCCAGCAGCGTAGGTGGGGGAGGGGATACGCAGTATTTT
v_call: TRBV27; j_call: TRBJ2-7; d_call: TRBD2; clone_size: -; cdr3_length: 19; cdr3_aa: CASSLRSSGTLSKTYEQYF; cdr3_nt: TGTGCCAGCAGTTTGCGGTCGAGCGGGACCCTCTCGAAGACCTACGAGCAGTACTTC
v_call: TRBV2; j_call: TRBJ1-1; d_call: -; clone_size: -; cdr3_length: 14; cdr3_aa: CASSPRGSDTEAFF; cdr3_nt: TGTGCCAGCAGCCCGAGGGGGTCGGACACTGAAGCTTTCTTT
v_call: TRBV7-2; j_call: TRBJ2-1; d_call: TRBD2; clone_size: -; cdr3_length: 19; cdr3_aa: CASSLQGVLAGGPYNEQFF; cdr3_nt: TGTGCCAGCAGCCTACAGGGGGTCCTAGCGGGAGGGCCCTACAATGAGCAGTTCTTC
v_call: TRBV7-9; j_call: TRBJ2-7; d_call: TRBD1; clone_size: -; cdr3_length: 17; cdr3_aa: CASSTKDTGVRTYEQYF; cdr3_nt: TGTGCCAGCAGCACTAAGGATACAGGGGTAAGAACCTACGAGCAGTACTTC
v_call: TRBV7-9; j_call: TRBJ2-1; d_call: -; clone_size: -; cdr3_length: 16; cdr3_aa: CASSSPQGIPYNEQFF; cdr3_nt: TGTGCCAGCAGCTCCCCCCAGGGGATCCCCTACAATGAGCAGTTCTTC
v_call: TRBV18; j_call: TRBJ2-7; d_call: -; clone_size: -; cdr3_length: 14; cdr3_aa: CASSPGLPSYEQYF; cdr3_nt: TGTGCCAGCTCACCAGGACTTCCATCCTACGAGCAGTACTTC
v_call: TRBV5-4; j_call: TRBJ2-5; d_call: TRBD2; clone_size: -; cdr3_length: 16; cdr3_aa: CASSSTSGSLQETQYF; cdr3_nt: TGTGCCAGCAGCTCGACTAGCGGGAGCCTACAAGAGACCCAGTACTTC
v_call: TRBV6-1; j_call: TRBJ1-5; d_call: -; clone_size: -; cdr3_length: 12; cdr3_aa: CASSDGNQPQHF; cdr3_nt: TGTGCCAGCAGTGACGGGAATCAGCCCCAGCATTTT
v_call: TRBV10-2; j_call: TRBJ2-1; d_call: TRBD2; clone_size: -; cdr3_length: 13; cdr3_aa: CASSASGYNEQFF; cdr3_nt: TGCGCCAGCTCGGCTAGCGGCTACAATGAGCAGTTCTTC
v_call: TRBV7-8; j_call: TRBJ2-7; d_call: TRBD2; clone_size: -; cdr3_length: 17; cdr3_aa: CASSLVWVLAGPYEQYF; cdr3_nt: TGTGCCAGCAGCTTAGTTTGGGTTCTAGCGGGCCCCTACGAGCAGTACTTC
v_call: TRBV28; j_call: TRBJ1-2; d_call: -; clone_size: -; cdr3_length: 13; cdr3_aa: CASRLYRAGGYTF; cdr3_nt: TGTGCCAGCAGGCTATACAGGGCAGGTGGCTACACCTTC
v_call: TRBV7-8; j_call: TRBJ1-6; d_call: TRBD1; clone_size: -; cdr3_length: 14; cdr3_aa: CASSLMGQGTPLHF; cdr3_nt: TGTGCCAGCAGCTTAATGGGACAGGGGACACCCCTCCACTTT
v_call: TRBV7-9; j_call: TRBJ1-1; d_call: TRBD1; clone_size: -; cdr3_length: 15; cdr3_aa: CASSERDRVNTEAFF; cdr3_nt: TGTGCCAGCAGCGAGAGGGACAGAGTGAACACTGAAGCTTTCTTT
v_call: TRBV18; j_call: TRBJ2-7; d_call: TRBD1; clone_size: -; cdr3_length: 14; cdr3_aa: CASSPGQGSYEQYF; cdr3_nt: TGTGCCAGCTCACCGGGACAGGGATCCTACGAGCAGTACTTC
v_call: TRBV9; j_call: TRBJ2-6; d_call: -; clone_size: -; cdr3_length: 16; cdr3_aa: CASSERLDSGANVLTF; cdr3_nt: TGTGCCAGCAGCGAACGACTAGACTCTGGGGCCAACGTCCTGACTTTC
v_call: TRBV5-6; j_call: TRBJ2-7; d_call: -; clone_size: -; cdr3_length: 18; cdr3_aa: CASSLGPPTGLIPYEQYF; cdr3_nt: TGTGCCAGCAGCTTGGGCCCTCCGACAGGTCTAATCCCGTACGAGCAGTACTTC
v_call: TRBV28; j_call: TRBJ1-6; d_call: -; clone_size: -; cdr3_length: 11; cdr3_aa: CASQGNSPLHF; cdr3_nt: TGTGCCAGTCAGGGTAATTCACCCCTCCACTTT
v_call: TRBV19; j_call: TRBJ2-1; d_call: TRBD1; clone_size: -; cdr3_length: 14; cdr3_aa: CASSTRDRVTEQFF; cdr3_nt: TGTGCCAGTAGTACCCGGGACAGGGTCACTGAGCAGTTCTTC
v_call: TRBV4-1; j_call: TRBJ1-1; d_call: -; clone_size: -; cdr3_length: 14; cdr3_aa: CASSQGAGNTEAFF; cdr3_nt: TGCGCCAGCAGCCAAGGCGCAGGGAACACTGAAGCTTTCTTT
v_call: TRBV19; j_call: TRBJ2-3; d_call: TRBD2; clone_size: -; cdr3_length: 15; cdr3_aa: CASSLGTSGTSTQYF; cdr3_nt: TGTGCCAGTAGTTTAGGGACTAGCGGGACGAGTACGCAGTATTTT